This passage covers 29 T cell receptor beta chains from one sample sequenced in a study of cytomegalovirus exposure and HLA in healthy donors. Researchers ran the PCR with 60 Vbeta and 13 Jbeta primers. Here immunoSEQ multiplex PCR was the method, and the copy in TCRdb shows in-frame clones only, minus some. The sample lists over 200,000 clones; about 78% were seen once. Input material: PBMCs. The receptors derive from a male donor in good health and CMV-seronegative.

The J gene is TRBJ1-1, the V gene TRBV30; the D is unclear. Germline V gene lookup returns CDR1 GTSNPN and CDR2 SVGIG (reference sequence). CDR3 size: 9 residues. V was pared by 1 base and J by 10 bases, with 4 bases between. The CDR3: CAWSDRAFF. The CDR3 DNA reads as TGTGCCTGGAGTGATCGAGCTTTCTTT.

Concerning this clone: Germline is not matched at one junction end, which may reflect a read error. The chain is built from TRBV2 and TRBJ2-3, with D tentatively TRBD1 (5 bases). This CDR3 has 11 amino acids. CDR1 is SNHLY and CDR2 is FYNNEI in the germline V gene. This CDR3 is CASSLQAPQNF. DNA for the CDR3: TGTGCCAGCAGCCTACAGGCACCTCAGAATTTT.

The V and J genes are TRBV19 and TRBJ1-5, with a tentative D call TRBD1 (6 bases). CDR1 is LNHDA, CDR2 SQIVND, per germline (reference sequence). Trimming pared 7 bases from V and 7 bases from J, leaving 14 bases between. The CDR3 spans 13 residues. CDR3 sequence (DNA): TGTGCCAGTACCGAACAGGGTTTCCAGCCCCAGCATTTT. Its protein is CASTEQGFQPQHF.

As to this clone: The CDR3 end shows no conserved phenylalanine or tryptophan, and so a read error is likely. The CDR3 protein is CAGRTGQNGYTI. As DNA, the CDR3 is TGTGCCGGACGGACAGGGCAAAACGGCTACACCATC. V usage is TRBV19 and J usage is TRBJ1-2, with 8 bases that match TRBD1. J was trimmed by 8 bases and V by 11 bases; bases with no gene match: 10. Germline CDR1 LNHDA, CDR2 SQIVND (reference sequence). The length of the CDR3 is 12 residues.

This clone turned up a few times. The genes are TRBV7-9 and TRBJ1-2, with D perhaps matching TRBD1 (5 bases). The V end lost 5 bases, the J end lost 3 bases, and 16 bases lay between the germline ends. The V gene's germline CDR1 is SEHNR and CDR2 FQNEAQ (reference sequence). This CDR3 comprises 15 residues. CDR3 nucleotides: TGTGCCAGCAGCCGCGGGACCCTCCGGCACTATGGCTACACCTTC. Translating it yields CASSRGTLRHYGYTF.

This clone was seen more than once but under ten times. This chain connects TRBV29-1 to TRBJ2-5, with 11 bases aligning to TRBD2. J lost 3 bases, V lost 7 bases, and 4 bases had no gene match. The CDR3 consists of 13 residues. The germline gives CDR1 SQVTM, CDR2 ANQGSEA. The CDR3 region is CSGLAGLEETQYF. The CDR3 region has the DNA TGCAGCGGACTAGCGGGGCTTGAAGAGACCCAGTACTTC.

The chain recombines TRBV5-1 with TRBJ1-5; D might be TRBD1 (5 bases). Trimming pared 0 bases from V and 0 bases from J, leaving 7 bases between. Germline CDR1 reads SGHRS; CDR2 reads YFSETQ. The CDR3 is 15 residues long. The CDR3 sequence is CASSLGGDSNQPQHF. As DNA, the CDR3 is TGCGCCAGCAGCTTGGGGGGGGATAGCAATCAGCCCCAGCATTTT.

The DNA for the CDR3 is TGTGCCAGTAGTATCTCAACTAACTACGAGCAGTACTTC. Translated: CASSISTNYEQYF. The rearrangement uses TRBV19 and TRBJ2-7; D gene unclear. The V gene lost 3 bases and the J gene lost 3 bases, with 9 bases spanning the gap. From germline, CDR1 is LNHDA and CDR2 SQIVND (reference sequence). The CDR3 is 13 residues long.

The V call is TRBV10-3, the J call TRBJ2-7; 10 bases line up with TRBD1. V lost 6 bases and J lost 2; bases outside the gene matches: 1. CDR1 and CDR2 (germline): ENHRY, SYGVKD. The CDR3 sequence is 13 residues long. The CDR3 bases are TGTGCCATCAGGGGGACAGGGGCCTACGAGCAGTACTTC. This sequence encodes CAIRGTGAYEQYF.

The chain has TRBV27 and TRBJ1-2, with 9 positions matching TRBD1. Trimming cost V 5 bases and J 4 bases; bases outside gene matches: 11. The CDR3 has 16 residues. Germline V gene sequence: CDR1 MNHEY, CDR2 SMNVEV (reference sequence). Here the CDR3 reads CASSAPGTGTSYGYTF. The DNA of the CDR3 is TGTGCCAGCAGTGCTCCCGGGACAGGGACTTCCTATGGCTACACCTTC.

The rearrangement joins TRBV5-1 to TRBJ2-3, with D possibly matching TRBD2 (5 bases). The CDR3 spans 14 residues. Trimming removed 8 bases from V and 1 base from J, with 14 bases in between. CDR1 SGHRS and CDR2 YFSETQ come from the germline V gene. In DNA form, the CDR3 reads TGCGCCAGTTCGGGGAACCGCCGCACAGATACGCAGTATTTT. This gives the protein CASSGNRRTDTQYF. The variable domain in full, completed from reference TRBV5-1 and TRBJ2-3, reads KAGVTQTPRYLIKTRGQQVTLSCSPISGHRSVSWYQQTPGQGLQFLFEYFSETQRNKGNFPGRFSGRQFSNSRSEMNVSTLELGDSALYLCASSGNRRTDTQYFGPGTRLTVL.

This clone was observed a few times. The rearrangement joins TRBV6-1 to TRBJ2-7; 13 nucleotides match TRBD2. Looked up from germline, CDR1 is MNHNS and CDR2 is SASEGT. There are 19 residues in the CDR3. The J segment lost 7 bases and the V segment lost 3 bases, leaving 18 bases of the junction unmatched. CDR3 in amino acids: CASSDRAGMGLAGLREQYF. The CDR3 DNA sequence: TGTGCCAGCAGTGACCGGGCAGGGATGGGACTAGCGGGGCTTCGGGAGCAGTACTTC.

This clone occurred once. This chain joins TRBV7-2 and TRBJ2-7; the D gene is possibly TRBD1 (6 bases). There are 14 residues in the CDR3. The germline V and J ends were trimmed by 3 bases and 2 bases, with 11 bases remaining between them. Germline CDR1 and CDR2: SGHTA and FQGNSA. CDR3 loop: CASSFGQTPYEQYF. The DNA for the CDR3 is TGTGCCAGCAGCTTCGGACAGACCCCCTACGAGCAGTACTTC.

A few counts support this clone. This likely stems from a read error, as it lies one base from a far larger clone. The same CDR3 is also encoded by other DNA sequences in this sample. The rearrangement links TRBV4-1 to TRBJ2-7; D unclear. V was shortened by 1 base and J by 5 bases, with 9 bases between the two germline ends. Germline V gene data show CDR1 as MGHRA and CDR2 as YSYEKL. CDR3 size: 13 residues. CDR3 in DNA: TGCGCCAGCAGCCAAGTTGTCGAGAACGAGCAGTACTTC. Amino acids: CASSQVVENEQYF.

The genes are TRBV11-2 and TRBJ2-7, with D perhaps matching TRBD2 (6 bases). This CDR3 is built from 15 residues. CDR1 SGHAT and CDR2 FQNNGV come from the germline V gene. V was trimmed by 1 base and J by 1 base, leaving 11 bases between them. The CDR3 DNA reads TGTGCCAGCAGCTTAGGGCGGGACCCTTCCTACGAGCAGTACTTC. Protein: CASSLGRDPSYEQYF.

This clone came up once. The chain recombines TRBV7-3 with TRBJ1-2; 7 nucleotides align to TRBD1. Germline trimming cut 6 bases from V and 6 bases from J; bases unmatched to any gene: 13. CDR1 SGHTA and CDR2 FQGTGA come from the germline V gene. The CDR3 loop spans 15 amino acids. The CDR3 bases are TGTGCCAGCAGTCCTTACGACAGGGAAGGCAATGGCTACACCTTC. Translating it yields CASSPYDREGNGYTF.

The chain combines TRBV21-1 with TRBJ1-1; TRBD1, the table's D call, was not compared with the DNA. TRBV21-1 is a pseudogene. The CDR3 is 19 amino acids. The CDR3 DNA reads TGTGCCAGCAGCAAAGTCTGCCGGGACAGGGGGAGTAGCCCCACTGAAGCTTTCTTT. Its translation is CASSKVCRDRGSSPTEAFF.

This chain joins TRBV15 and TRBJ1-3; the match to TRBD1 covers 7 bases. The CDR3 contains 16 residues. With V trimmed by 3 bases and J by 7 bases, 12 bases remained unmatched. The germline gives CDR1 LNHNV, CDR2 YYDKDF (reference sequence). The CDR3 DNA sequence: TGTGCCACCAGCAGGGACAGGCGGATCGGTGGGAACACCATATATTTT. It encodes CATSRDRRIGGNTIYF.

This clone was observed a few times. This rearrangement joins TRBV6-5 to TRBJ1-1, with 7 bases aligning to TRBD1. The CDR3 is 15 amino acids. Looked up from germline, CDR1 is MNHEY and CDR2 is SVGAGI. Trimming removed 0 bases from V and 5 bases from J; junction bases left unmatched: 6. The CDR3 sequence: CASSYSEGAQTEAFF. Here the CDR3 DNA reads TGTGCCAGCAGTTACTCCGAGGGGGCGCAGACTGAAGCTTTCTTT.

This clone was seen a single time. V is TRBV7-9 and J is TRBJ2-2, with 11 bases that match TRBD2. V was pared by 4 bases and J by 0 bases, with 1 base of the junction left unmatched. The CDR3 sequence is 16 residues long. Germline CDR1 and CDR2: SEHNR and FQNEAQ (reference sequence). In nucleotides, the CDR3 is TGTGCCAGCAGCTGGGGACTAGCGGCGAACACCGGGGAGCTGTTTTTT. Translation gives CASSWGLAANTGELFF.

The chain combines TRBV10-3 with TRBJ2-7; 12 bases align to TRBD2. V shed 8 bases, J shed 5 bases, and the junction held 4 bases outside the gene matches. CDR1 is ENHRY and CDR2 is SYGVKD in the germline V gene. This CDR3 spans 13 amino acids. This chain's CDR3 is CAIRTSGTDEQYF. CDR3 bases: TGTGCCATCCGGACTAGCGGGACGGACGAGCAGTACTTC.

The chain couples TRBV29-1 to TRBJ1-2, with D possibly TRBD1 on 5 matching bases. The CDR3 is made up of 11 amino acids. The germline V gene encodes CDR1 SQVTM and CDR2 ANQGSEA. This CDR3 is CSSDSLYGYTF. CDR3 nucleotide sequence: TGCAGTTCCGACAGTCTCTATGGCTACACCTTC.

The gene calls are TRBV25-1 and TRBJ2-1; the D gene is possibly TRBD2 (6 bases). This CDR3 has 13 residues. Trimming took 4 bases from V and 9 from J, leaving 13 bases between them. Germline V CDR1 and CDR2: MGHDK, SYGVNS. The CDR3 spells CASSGYETSEQFF. The CDR3 DNA reads TGTGCCAGCAGTGGTTACGAGACTAGTGAGCAGTTCTTC. Based on the CDR3 plus reference TRBV25-1 and TRBJ2-1, the full variable domain is EADIYQTPRYLVIGTGKKITLECSQTMGHDKMYWYQQDPGMELHLIHYSYGVNSTEKGDLSSESTVSRIRTEHFPLTLESARPSHTSQYLCASSGYETSEQFFGPGTRLTVL.

This clone was observed once. The chain employs TRBV29-1 and TRBJ2-1; 10 bases map to TRBD2. Losses at the gene ends were 2 bases for V and 5 bases for J; bases not matched to a gene: 6. Germline assignment: CDR1 SQVTM and CDR2 ANQGSEA. The CDR3 is 15 amino acids. CDR3 sequence (DNA): TGCAGCGTTGAATTGCTAGCGGGAGTCGACAATGAGCAGTTCTTC. Protein: CSVELLAGVDNEQFF.

The chain carries TRBV9 and TRBJ2-5; 8 nucleotides align to TRBD2. The J segment lost 5 bases and the V segment lost 0 bases, leaving 9 bases of the junction unmatched. CDR1 and CDR2 (germline): SGDLS, YYNGEE. The CDR3 consists of 16 residues. The CDR3 loop reads CASSVATGRAYETQYF. The CDR3 bases are TGTGCCAGCAGCGTAGCTACCGGGAGGGCCTATGAGACCCAGTACTTC.

V and J are TRBV6-1 and TRBJ2-2; D perhaps matches TRBD1 (7 bases). The CDR3 is 14 amino acids. CDR1 and CDR2 from the germline V gene are MNHNS and SASEGT. Trimming took off 11 bases at V and 4 bases at J, with 17 bases between the two ends. The CDR3, as DNA: TGTGCCGGGGGGACAGTTGTTACCACCGGGGAGCTGTTTTTT. It specifies CAGGTVVTTGELFF.

This sequence joins TRBV9 and TRBJ2-5, with 11 bases lining up with TRBD2. V was clipped by 3 bases and J by 5 bases; unmatched bases: 9. The CDR3 has 16 amino acids. CDR1 is SGDLS and CDR2 is YYNGEE in the germline V gene. In DNA, the CDR3 is TGTGCCAGCAGCGCTTATCTAGCGGGAGGCAGGGAGACCCAGTACTTC. Residues: CASSAYLAGGRETQYF.

The V call is TRBV5-4, the J call TRBJ2-7; TRBD2 matches at 10 bases. Trimming cost V 6 bases and J 7 bases; bases outside gene matches: 7. Germline V gives CDR1 SGHNT, CDR2 YYREEE (reference sequence). The CDR3 consists of 13 residues. CDR3 in amino acids: CASTLAGTREQYF. CDR3 nucleotides: TGTGCCAGCACACTAGCGGGAACTAGGGAGCAGTACTTC. Full variable domain (rest looked up from reference TRBV5-4 and TRBJ2-7): ETGVTQSPTHLIKTRGQQVTLRCSSQSGHNTVSWYQQALGQGPQFIFQYYREEENGRGNFPPRFSGLQFPNYSSELNVNALELDDSALYLCASTLAGTREQYFGPGTRLTVT.

The chain uses TRBV27 and TRBJ1-2, with D maybe TRBD1 (5 bases). The germline V and J ends were trimmed by 3 bases and 3 bases, with 8 bases remaining between them. In germline, CDR1 is MNHEY, CDR2 SMNVEV (reference sequence). The CDR3 has 13 residues. The CDR3 bases are TGTGCCAGCAGTTTCGACAGATACTATGGCTACACCTTC. It translates to CASSFDRYYGYTF.